One sample yielded the 16 T cell receptor beta chains listed below, sequenced in a study of cytomegalovirus exposure and HLA in healthy donors. A multiplex PCR was run with 60 Vbeta primers and 13 Jbeta primers. Clones were read by immunoSEQ multiplex PCR, and TCRdb kept only the in-frame ones, dropping some. The table includes about 150,000 clones, 65% to 70% detected once. Sequencing was carried out using PBMCs. All receptors derive from a man in his thirties or forties in good health and CMV-seropositive.

The rearrangement links TRBV14 to TRBJ2-7, with 8 bases lining up with TRBD1. Germline CDR1 and CDR2: SGHDN and FVKESK. V trimming: 1 base; J trimming: 4 bases; junction bases outside the gene matches: 9. This CDR3 region has 16 residues. The CDR3 DNA sequence: TGTGCCAGCAGCCAAGGAGCTGCAGGGGGCATGTACGAGCAGTACTTC. Amino acid sequence: CASSQGAAGGMYEQYF.

The rearrangement joins TRBV28 to TRBJ1-4; D possibly corresponds to TRBD1 (5 bases). This CDR3 spans 16 amino acids. Germline loops: CDR1 MDHEN, CDR2 SYDVKM. The V end was cut by 1 base, the J end by 7 bases, with 16 bases between. This chain's CDR3 is CASSLSRAGFTEKLFF. For the CDR3, the DNA is TGTGCCAGCAGTTTATCTCGTGCAGGGTTTACTGAAAAACTGTTTTTT.

This clone was seen a few times. J is TRBJ2-6 and V is TRBV28; D is ambiguous. CDR1 MDHEN and CDR2 SYDVKM come from the germline V gene. This CDR3 has 16 residues. V was clipped by 2 bases and J by 0 bases, with 8 bases between them. CDR3 sequence (DNA): TGTGCCAGCAGTTTACCCTTACACTCTGGGGCCAACGTCCTGACTTTC. Amino acid sequence: CASSLPLHSGANVLTF. Combining the CDR3 with reference TRBV28 and TRBJ2-6 gives the whole variable domain DVKVTQSSRYLVKRTGEKVFLECVQDMDHENMFWYRQDPGLGLRLIYFSYDVKMKEKGDIPEGYSVSREKKERFSLILESASTNQTSMYLCASSLPLHSGANVLTFGAGSRLTVL.

The rearrangement links TRBV6-1 to TRBJ2-7; 12 bases align to TRBD1. CDR3 length equals 16 residues. Per germline, CDR1 MNHNS and CDR2 SASEGT. The V and J ends lost 1 base and 7 bases, in that order; junction bases with no gene match: 8. CDR3 bases: TGTGCCAGCAGTGAAGAGGGGGGACAGGGGGCAAGTGAGCAGTACTTC. It translates to CASSEEGGQGASEQYF.

The DNA of the CDR3 is TGTGCCAGCAGCTCCGGGACAGGGTTGGCAGATACGCAGTATTTT. Protein: CASSSGTGLADTQYF. V gene TRBV28 combines with J gene TRBJ2-3; TRBD1 matches 9 bases. This CDR3 is built from 15 residues. The ends lost 6 bases at V and 4 bases at J; junction bases unmatched: 8. Per the germline V gene, CDR1 is MDHEN and CDR2 is SYDVKM.

This clone was seen only a few times. The CDR3 DNA sequence: TGTGCCAGCAGTCCCGTTGCAGGACAGCCCCAGCATTTT. As protein: CASSPVAGQPQHF. V usage is TRBV28 and J usage is TRBJ1-5; unclear D gene. The CDR3 loop spans 13 amino acids. V gave up 5 bases and J gave up 7 bases, with 12 bases separating them. Germline lookup yields CDR1 MDHEN and CDR2 SYDVKM.

The rearrangement links TRBV4-2 to TRBJ2-5, with D possibly being TRBD2 (6 bases). The germline gives CDR1 LGHNA, CDR2 YNFKEQ. Trimming shortened V by 1 base and J by 5 bases, and 17 bases separated the two germline ends. This CDR3 comprises 16 residues. Here the CDR3 reads CASSQVWRGPRETQYF. In DNA, the CDR3 is TGTGCCAGCAGCCAAGTTTGGCGGGGCCCACGGGAGACCCAGTACTTC.

The chain carries TRBV19 and TRBJ1-4; D not resolved. CDR3 length equals 17 residues. Germline lookup yields CDR1 LNHDA and CDR2 SQIVND (reference sequence). Deletions cut 3 bases from V and 0 bases from J, with 14 bases between. The CDR3 DNA follows: TGTGCCAGTAGTATTTGGATAAGCCGGGCAACTAATGAAAAACTGTTTTTT. Translating it yields CASSIWISRATNEKLFF.

The rearrangement links TRBV10-1 to TRBJ1-2, with 7 bases lining up with TRBD1. J gave up 3 bases and V 5 bases, and 3 bases lay outside the gene matches. CDR1 is WNHNN, CDR2 SYGVQD, per germline (reference sequence). There are 13 residues in the CDR3. Written as DNA, the CDR3 is TGCGCCAGCAGTAGGACAGGCGACTATGGCTACACCTTC. Residues: CASSRTGDYGYTF.

The chain uses TRBV11-2 and TRBJ2-1, with 10 positions matching TRBD2. Germline CDR1 and CDR2: SGHAT and FQNNGV. This CDR3 region has 16 residues. V dropped 3 bases and J dropped 2; count of bases not matched to a gene: 4. CDR3 sequence reads: CASSFPSGSPYNEQFF. The CDR3, as DNA: TGTGCCAGCAGCTTTCCTAGCGGGAGTCCCTACAATGAGCAGTTCTTC.

In this sample, this clone turned up a few times. J is TRBJ2-7 and V is TRBV5-5, with 9 bases aligning to TRBD2. CDR1 and CDR2 (germline): SGHKS, YYEKEE (reference sequence). V lost 4 bases, J lost 5 bases, and 7 bases stayed unmatched. The CDR3 length is 14 residues. CDR3 in DNA: TGTGCCAGCAGCGTTAGCGGGAGTCAGCACGAGCAGTACTTC. It yields the protein CASSVSGSQHEQYF.

The chain combines TRBV6-5 with TRBJ1-5; D uncertain. With 2 bases removed from V and 4 bases from J, the gap between germline ends came to 6 bases. Germline-derived CDR1 and CDR2 are MNHEY and SVGAGI. The CDR3 sequence is 13 residues long. DNA of the CDR3: TGTGCCAGCAGTTACGGGAGGAATCAGCCCCAGCATTTT. Protein product: CASSYGRNQPQHF.

The chain combines TRBV5-6 with TRBJ2-6, with D perhaps TRBD1 (5 bases). Trimming stripped 1 base from V and 4 bases from J, with 18 bases between. Germline V gives CDR1 SGHDT, CDR2 YYEEEE. This CDR3 comprises 18 residues. The CDR3 here is CASSLKGVIGPGANVLTF. CDR3 bases: TGTGCCAGCAGCTTGAAAGGGGTAATCGGTCCCGGGGCCAACGTCCTGACTTTC.

V usage is TRBV5-1 and J usage is TRBJ1-1; 10 bases match TRBD1. Trimming cost V 1 base and J 2 bases; bases outside gene matches: 5. The CDR3 has 16 residues. Germline loops: CDR1 SGHRS, CDR2 YFSETQ. DNA for the CDR3: TGCGCCAGCAGCTTGTGGGACAGGGGCCTAAACACTGAAGCTTTCTTT. Residues: CASSLWDRGLNTEAFF.

The chain uses TRBV11-1 and TRBJ1-2, with TRBD1 as a possible D gene (5 bases). CDR1 and CDR2 (germline): SGHAT, FQDESV (reference sequence). The CDR3 is made up of 13 amino acids. Trimming shortened V by 5 bases and J by 5 bases, and 12 bases separated the two germline ends. CDR3: CASSEGLQYGYTF. CDR3 coding DNA: TGTGCCAGCAGCGAGGGACTGCAATATGGCTACACCTTC.

This clone showed up just a few times. The V and J genes are TRBV5-1 and TRBJ2-7; 8 nucleotides agree with TRBD1. Germline V gives CDR1 SGHRS, CDR2 YFSETQ. J was trimmed by 4 bases and V by 0 bases; bases with no gene match: 9. The CDR3 contains 16 residues. The CDR3 DNA reads TGCGCCAGCAGCTTGGAATCAGGGGGCGCCTTTTACGAGCAGTACTTC. Translation: CASSLESGGAFYEQYF.